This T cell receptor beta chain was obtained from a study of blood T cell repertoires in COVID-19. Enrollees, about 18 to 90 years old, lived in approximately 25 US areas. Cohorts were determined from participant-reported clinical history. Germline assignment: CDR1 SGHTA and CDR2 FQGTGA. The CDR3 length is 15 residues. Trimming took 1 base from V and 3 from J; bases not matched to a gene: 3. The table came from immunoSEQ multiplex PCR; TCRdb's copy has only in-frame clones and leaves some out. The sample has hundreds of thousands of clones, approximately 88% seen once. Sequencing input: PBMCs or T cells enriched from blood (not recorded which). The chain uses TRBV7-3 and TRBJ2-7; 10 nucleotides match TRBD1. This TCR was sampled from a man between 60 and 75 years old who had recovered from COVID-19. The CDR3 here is CASSLSGTGVYEQYF. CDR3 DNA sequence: TGTGCCAGCAGCTTAAGTGGGACAGGGGTCTACGAGCAGTACTTC.